Listed below are T cell receptor beta chains from one sample, sequenced in a study of siplizumab effects on memory and regulatory T cells. Sequencing was performed with immunoSEQ multiplex PCR; in TCRdb, only in-frame clones are kept and a portion is missing. In the table there are over 12,000 clones, about 49% of which are singletons. Their antigens remain unidentified. What was sequenced was CFSE-low (dividing) CD4+ T cells sorted from an allogeneic mixed lymphocyte reaction. These TCRs come from a human donor in good health; the cells came from an allogeneic mixed lymphocyte reaction. The CDR3 runs from the conserved cysteine through the conserved F or W. The order of the fields is V gene, clone size, D gene, J gene, CDR3 protein, CDR3 DNA. The D gene is left open where the match is weak. A row's size may be missing; if present it is once, few, many or a size class.

>TRBV14|few|NA|TRBJ1-6
CASSQERRSSYNSPLHF
TGTGCCAGCAGCCAAGAGCGGCGGAGCTCCTATAATTCACCCCTCCACTTT
>TRBV5-6|NA|NA|TRBJ1-1
CASSLMYTEAFF
TGTGCCAGCAGCTTGATGTACACTGAAGCTTTCTTT
>TRBV7-2|NA|NA|TRBJ1-6
CASSLAYNSPLHF
TGTGCCAGCAGCTTAGCGTATAATTCACCCCTCCACTTT
>TRBV6-5|NA|TRBD1|TRBJ2-7
CASSETGGAGEQYF
TGTGCCAGCAGTGAAACAGGGGGCGCGGGGGAGCAGTACTTC
>TRBV4-2|NA|TRBD1|TRBJ2-3
CASSLQLPGQGTDTQYF
TGTGCCAGCAGCCTACAACTCCCGGGACAGGGGACAGATACGCAGTATTTT
>TRBV30|NA|NA|TRBJ1-1
CAASLNTEAFF
TGTGCCGCCAGCTTGAACACTGAAGCTTTCTTT
>TRBV10-3|NA|NA|TRBJ1-3
CAISGSNTIYF
TGTGCCATCAGTGGGAGTAACACCATATATTTT
>TRBV7-2|NA|TRBD2|TRBJ2-7
CASNTGLAGGEQYF
TGTGCCAGCAATACGGGACTAGCGGGAGGCGAGCAGTACTTC
>TRBV11-2|NA|TRBD1|TRBJ2-5
CASSVQGWQETQYF
TGTGCCAGCAGCGTACAGGGGTGGCAGGAGACCCAGTACTTC
>TRBV5-6|few|NA|TRBJ1-2
CASSFFQAHGYTF
TGTGCCAGCAGCTTCTTCCAGGCCCATGGCTACACCTTC
>TRBV6-1|NA|NA|TRBJ1-1
CASSGTRTSEAFF
TGTGCCAGCAGTGGGACACGGACCAGTGAAGCTTTCTTT
>TRBV12-5|NA|NA|TRBJ2-3
CASGLGGGTDTQYF
TGTGCTAGTGGTTTAGGGGGTGGCACAGATACGCAGTATTTT
>TRBV7-9|NA|TRBD2|TRBJ2-1
CASSLASGGYNEQFF
TGTGCCAGCAGCTTAGCTAGCGGGGGGTACAATGAGCAGTTCTTC
>TRBV5-1|medium-sized|NA|TRBJ1-3
CASSRREGGNTIYF
TGCGCCAGCAGCCGAAGGGAGGGAGGAAACACCATATATTTT
>TRBV2|NA|TRBD1|TRBJ1-1
CASSADRGNTEAFF
TGTGCCAGCAGTGCCGACAGGGGAAACACTGAAGCTTTCTTT
>TRBV29-1|few|NA|TRBJ1-1
CSVGRNHNTEAFF
TGCAGCGTTGGACGGAACCACAACACTGAAGCTTTCTTT
>TRBV16|NA|NA|TRBJ1-2
CASSPGGSYGYTF
TGTGCCAGCAGCCCTGGGGGGTCCTATGGCTACACCTTC
>TRBV7-7|NA|NA|TRBJ2-5
CASSLGTRREETQYF
TGTGCTAGCAGCTTAGGGACGCGCAGGGAAGAGACCCAGTACTTC
>TRBV6-5|few|NA|TRBJ2-2
CASSPRRGSTGELFF
TGTGCCAGCAGTCCTCGGCGGGGTTCCACCGGGGAGCTGTTTTTT
>TRBV7-9|medium-sized|NA|TRBJ2-3
CASSLTRSTDTQYF
TGTGCCAGCAGCTTGACTAGGAGCACAGATACGCAGTATTTT
>TRBV11-1|few|NA|TRBJ2-1
CASSFGQGDYNEQFF
TGTGCCAGCAGCTTCGGGCAGGGAGACTACAATGAGCAGTTCTTC
>TRBV7-9|NA|NA|TRBJ1-2
CASSLRVGTGYTF
TGTGCCAGCAGCTTAAGGGTCGGGACCGGCTACACCTTC
>TRBV18|medium-sized|NA|TRBJ2-7
CASSPGVHEQYF
TGTGCCAGCTCCCCGGGGGTCCACGAGCAGTACTTC
>TRBV5-1|few|NA|TRBJ1-1
CASSRDRQRTEAFF
TGCGCCAGCAGCCGGGACCGACAGAGGACTGAAGCTTTCTTT
>TRBV4-1|few|NA|TRBJ2-2
CASSQVRNTGELFF
TGCGCCAGCAGCCAAGTCAGGAACACCGGGGAGCTGTTTTTT
>TRBV7-9|few|NA|TRBJ2-1
CASSYQRNEQFF
TGTGCCAGCAGCTACCAGCGCAATGAGCAGTTCTTC
>TRBV4-2|NA|TRBD1|TRBJ2-5
CASSRDRGTQETQYF
TGTGCCAGCAGCAGGGACAGGGGGACCCAAGAGACCCAGTACTTC
>TRBV5-1|NA|NA|TRBJ2-3
CASSSFRDTTDTQYF
TGCGCCAGCAGCTCGTTCAGGGATACTACAGATACGCAGTATTTT
>TRBV29-1|NA|NA|TRBJ1-3
CSVGDSGNTIYF
TGCAGCGTGGGGGACTCTGGAAACACCATATATTTT
>TRBV13|NA|NA|TRBJ2-7
CASSSPGLRGDEQYF
TGTGCCAGCAGCTCGCCGGGGCTCCGTGGCGACGAGCAGTACTTC
>TRBV15|few|TRBD1|TRBJ1-1
CATSSYRGLWNTEAFF
TGTGCCACCAGCAGCTACAGGGGGCTCTGGAACACTGAAGCTTTCTTT
>TRBV6-5|few|NA|TRBJ2-7
CASSYMYEQYF
TGTGCCAGCAGTTATATGTACGAGCAGTACTTC
>TRBV9|NA|NA|TRBJ2-2
CASQGPGELFF
TGTGCCAGCCAGGGTCCCGGGGAGCTGTTTTTT
>TRBV30|medium-sized|NA|TRBJ2-5
CAWSKNAGTQYF
TGTGCCTGGAGTAAAAACGCAGGGACCCAGTACTTC
>TRBV7-2|NA|NA|TRBJ1-2
CASSLGRGGARILNYGYTF
TGTGCCAGCAGCTTAGGACGTGGAGGGGCCAGGATACTAAACTATGGCTACACCTTC
>TRBV27|NA|NA|TRBJ1-2
CASSSRGYYGYTF
TGTGCCAGCAGTTCCAGGGGATACTATGGCTACACCTTC
>TRBV14|medium-sized|NA|TRBJ1-2
CASSQERGNGYTF
TGTGCCAGCAGCCAAGAGCGCGGGAATGGCTACACCTTC